The clone carrying this T cell receptor beta chain occurred a few times. Sequencing used immunoSEQ v3. Assay used: immunoSEQ multiplex PCR; TCRdb lists only in-frame clones, some missing. The sample has tens of thousands of clones; 69% are singletons. The data are from a study of TIL therapy for anti-PD-1-resistant metastatic lung cancer. As for time point: pre-treatment sample, taken before nivolumab and TIL therapy. The V and J ends lost 2 bases and 7 bases respectively, with 3 bases between them. The CDR3 length is 11 residues. Germline loops: CDR1 MNHNS, CDR2 SASEGT. Specimen: blood, collected at baseline. V gene TRBV6-1 combines with J gene TRBJ1-5; D not resolved. The clonotype was recovered from a person aged 25-80 years with non-small cell lung cancer. The CDR3 reads CASSERQPQHF. CDR3 coding DNA: TGTGCCAGCAGTGAACGCCAGCCCCAGCATTTT.